This TCR beta chain was recorded in a study of shared clonotypes between healthy human individuals. CD8 cells classed as naive were CD45RO-negative and positively selected for CCR7, excluding terminally differentiated effector memory CD45RA+ cells. With V trimmed by 7 bases and J by 6 bases, 5 bases remained unmatched. CDR3 length equals 14 residues. Germline-derived CDR1 and CDR2 are LNHDA and SQIVND (reference sequence). Repertoires were generated with immunoSEQ multiplex PCR, while TCRdb's copy carries only in-frame clones and drops some. The profile covers about 2.1 million clones, with over 85% appearing a single time and approximately 1.6% taken by the ten largest.

V gene TRBV19 combines with J gene TRBJ1-6, with TRBD1 identical over 8 bases. Sequencing used naive CD8+ T cells from PBMCs. This clonotype originated in a man aged 18 to 30 in good health. Some clones in this sample may be carry-over from other donors' samples. The chain's CDR3 is CASKLTGVNSPLHF. The CDR3 DNA sequence: TGTGCCAGTAAGCTGACAGGGGTTAATTCACCCCTCCACTTT.